This T cell receptor beta chain emerged from a study of control samples from healthy donors and cancer patients. J gave up 8 bases and V 4 bases, and 6 bases lay outside the gene matches. Germline V gene sequence: CDR1 KGHSH, CDR2 LQKENI. The length of the CDR3 is 13 residues. Libraries were prepared by immunoSEQ multiplex PCR; TCRdb keeps only in-frame clonotypes and omits some of them. Here the sample spans around 100,000 clones, almost 90% being singletons. The V gene is TRBV18, the J gene TRBJ1-2, with 8 bases that match TRBD1. The origin of this receptor is a man aged 25 to 45 in good health. The sequencing sample was made of blood. In nucleotides, the CDR3 is TGTGCCAGCTCACAACCGGGACAGGCCGGCTACACCTTC. Protein product: CASSQPGQAGYTF.